Below are 24 T cell receptor beta chains sequenced from a single sample in a study of blood T cell repertoires in COVID-19. TCRdb keeps only in-frame clones here, not all; method: immunoSEQ multiplex PCR. The data hold about 270,000 clones, with 70% to 90% observed a single time. The sample comprised PBMCs or T cells enriched from blood (not recorded which). These receptors were collected from a man aged 18 to 35 who had recovered from COVID-19.

V and J are TRBV27 and TRBJ2-5; tentative D call: TRBD2 (5 bases). CDR3 size: 15 residues. Germline-derived CDR1 and CDR2 are MNHEY and SMNVEV (reference sequence). V was shortened by 5 bases and J by 5 bases, with 18 bases between the two germline ends. The CDR3 reads CASSPRGRRAETQYF. The CDR3, as DNA: TGTGCCAGCAGTCCCCGAGGACGGCGGGCGGAGACCCAGTACTTC.

This chain joins TRBV19 and TRBJ1-2, with 10 bases aligning to TRBD1. CDR1 is LNHDA, CDR2 SQIVND, per germline (reference sequence). This CDR3 spans 14 amino acids. J lost 8 bases, V lost 6 bases, and 9 bases had no gene match. CDR3 sequence reads: CASRRDRGVGGYTF. The CDR3 DNA reads as TGTGCCAGTAGGAGGGACAGGGGTGTCGGCGGCTACACCTTC. Full variable domain (outside the CDR3, taken from reference TRBV19 and TRBJ1-2): DGGITQSPKYLFRKEGQNVTLSCEQNLNHDAMYWYRQDPGQGLRLIYYSQIVNDFQKGDIAEGYSVSREKKESFPLTVTSAQKNPTAFYLCASRRDRGVGGYTFGSGTRLTVV.

This rearrangement joins TRBV25-1 to TRBJ2-7; 8 positions match TRBD1. The CDR3 sequence is 14 residues long. Germline V gene lookup returns CDR1 MGHDK and CDR2 SYGVNS. V lost 2 bases to trimming and J lost 2 bases; unmatched junction nucleotides: 2. CDR3 DNA sequence: TGTGCCAGCAGTGAAAGGGACAGGCCCTACGAGCAGTACTTC. It encodes CASSERDRPYEQYF.

V usage is TRBV29-1 and J usage is TRBJ2-1; 8 nucleotides align to TRBD1. Trimming removed 1 base from V and 7 bases from J; junction bases left unmatched: 12. Germline CDR1 and CDR2: SQVTM and ANQGSEA. The CDR3 runs 16 residues. The CDR3 spells CSVEAPDREVYNEQFF. In nucleotides, the CDR3 is TGCAGCGTTGAAGCCCCGGACAGGGAGGTCTATAATGAGCAGTTCTTC.

This clone has a single count. The chain carries TRBV6-5 and TRBJ1-1, with TRBD1 as a possible D gene (5 bases). The V end was cut by 4 bases, the J end by 3 bases, with 12 bases between. Germline assignment: CDR1 MNHEY and CDR2 SVGAGI. The CDR3 runs 14 residues. CDR3 loop: CASSWTRVYTEAFF. Here the CDR3 DNA reads TGTGCCAGCAGTTGGACACGGGTGTACACTGAAGCTTTCTTT.

This clone showed up just a few times. The rearrangement joins TRBV6-1 to TRBJ2-7; 8 bases map to TRBD1. Germline trimming cut 2 bases from V and 5 bases from J; bases unmatched to any gene: 8. Germline-derived CDR1 and CDR2 are MNHNS and SASEGT. The CDR3 length is 15 residues. The CDR3 is CASSEFRQGRNEQYF. As DNA, the CDR3 is TGTGCCAGCAGTGAATTTCGACAGGGGAGAAACGAGCAGTACTTC.

V is TRBV30 and J is TRBJ1-4; the D is unclear. CDR1 is GTSNPN, CDR2 SVGIG, per germline (reference sequence). V was shortened by 4 bases and J by 0 bases, with 30 bases between the two germline ends. The CDR3 extends over 21 amino acids. In nucleotides, the CDR3 is TGTGCCTGGACAACTTCACCTACCCGGGAGGAGGGAAATCCAACTAATGAAAAACTGTTTTTT. It specifies CAWTTSPTREEGNPTNEKLFF.

This chain links TRBV14 with TRBJ2-1; 11 bases map to TRBD2. Trimming cost V 5 bases and J 7 bases; bases outside gene matches: 4. CDR1 is SGHDN and CDR2 is FVKESK in the germline V gene. This CDR3 is 14 amino acids long. As DNA, the CDR3 is TGTGCCAGCAGCATACCTAGCGGGAGGAATGAGCAGTTCTTC. This sequence encodes CASSIPSGRNEQFF.

This chain connects TRBV30 to TRBJ2-1; the D gene is possibly TRBD2 (6 bases). The V gene's germline CDR1 is GTSNPN and CDR2 SVGIG (reference sequence). The CDR3 has 14 amino acids. Trimming shortened V by 5 bases and J by 0 bases, and 11 bases separated the two germline ends. This CDR3 reads CAWDGSGSYNEQFF. The CDR3 DNA sequence: TGTGCCTGGGACGGGAGCGGCTCCTACAATGAGCAGTTCTTC.

This chain connects TRBV7-8 to TRBJ2-1; 10 nucleotides match TRBD1. The CDR3 loop spans 15 amino acids. V was pared by 5 bases and J by 10 bases, with 11 bases of the junction left unmatched. The V gene's germline CDR1 is SGHVS and CDR2 FQNEAQ. In DNA, the CDR3 is TGTGCCAGCAGCCCAGTCCCGGGACAGGGGACGGAGCAGTTCTTC. It encodes CASSPVPGQGTEQFF.

This chain links TRBV2 with TRBJ1-5; a weak D match, TRBD1 (5 bases). The CDR3 extends over 15 amino acids. V was shortened by 7 bases and J by 5 bases, with 18 bases between the two germline ends. Germline-derived CDR1 and CDR2 are SNHLY and FYNNEI. The CDR3 sequence: CASTAGQGPHQPQHF. For the CDR3, the DNA is TGTGCCAGCACCGCTGGGCAGGGCCCACATCAGCCCCAGCATTTT.

This chain joins TRBV24-1 and TRBJ1-2; the match to TRBD1 covers 8 bases. The CDR3 is made up of 15 amino acids. Germline CDR1 reads KGHDR; CDR2 reads SFDVKD. V was clipped by 4 bases and J by 3 bases; unmatched bases: 6. Here the CDR3 DNA reads TGTGCCACCAGTGACTCAGGACAGGGCGACTATGGCTACACCTTC. This gives the protein CATSDSGQGDYGYTF.

This clone turned up a few times. This chain links TRBV3-1 (or the pseudogene TRBV3-2) with TRBJ1-4; D call uncertain. Germline V gives CDR1 LGHDT, CDR2 YNNKEL (reference sequence). V was trimmed by 3 bases and J by 5 bases, leaving 16 bases between them. The CDR3 extends over 16 amino acids. The CDR3 sequence: CASSQARSRSNEKLFF. The CDR3 DNA follows: TGTGCCAGCAGCCAGGCAAGATCGAGGAGCAATGAAAAACTGTTTTTT.

The chain couples TRBV4-2 to TRBJ2-2, with 7 bases identical to TRBD1. Per the germline V gene, CDR1 is LGHNA and CDR2 is YNFKEQ. The trim removed 0 bases at V and 6 bases at J, leaving 7 bases unmatched. The CDR3 contains 16 residues. CDR3 loop: CASSQDLRGRPGELFF. As DNA, the CDR3 is TGTGCCAGCAGCCAAGATTTAAGGGGGCGGCCCGGGGAGCTGTTTTTT.

The gene calls are TRBV19 and TRBJ2-5, with a possible D match to TRBD1 (5 bases). CDR3 size: 12 residues. Trimming took 4 bases from V and 5 from J, leaving 8 bases between them. Germline-derived CDR1 and CDR2 are LNHDA and SQIVND (reference sequence). CDR3 sequence reads: CASSRGWETQYF. In DNA form, the CDR3 reads TGTGCCAGTAGTAGGGGCTGGGAGACCCAGTACTTC.

V and J are TRBV11-3 and TRBJ1-2; the D gene is possibly TRBD1 (5 bases). V was trimmed by 5 bases and J by 2 bases, leaving 15 bases between them. CDR1 and CDR2 (germline): SGHNT, YENEEA. The CDR3 sequence is 15 residues long. CDR3 in amino acids: CASSPRGEGNYGYTF. The CDR3 DNA reads TGTGCCAGCAGCCCCCGCGGGGAGGGGAACTATGGCTACACCTTC.

The chain employs TRBV7-9 and TRBJ1-3, with D hard to call. The V gene lost 5 bases and the J gene lost 0 bases, with 8 bases spanning the gap. CDR1 is SEHNR and CDR2 is FQNEAQ in the germline V gene (reference sequence). CDR3 size: 14 residues. DNA of the CDR3: TGTGCCAGCAGCCGGGATAACTCTGGAAACACCATATATTTT. The encoded protein is CASSRDNSGNTIYF.

This chain links TRBV15 with TRBJ1-2; D not certain. V lost 2 bases, J lost 0 bases, and 10 bases lay in between. Germline V gene lookup returns CDR1 LNHNV and CDR2 YYDKDF (reference sequence). This CDR3 contains 15 residues. CDR3 DNA sequence: TGTGCCACCAGCAGAAAAGACACGGCTAACTATGGCTACACCTTC. Residues: CATSRKDTANYGYTF.

J is TRBJ1-2 and V is TRBV19, with 9 positions matching TRBD1. Germline CDR1 LNHDA, CDR2 SQIVND (reference sequence). The CDR3 has 16 residues. Losses at the gene ends were 5 bases for V and 4 bases for J; bases not matched to a gene: 11. For the CDR3, the DNA is TGTGCCAGTAGTCCAGGCGGGACAGGGAAGGGCTATGGCTACACCTTC. Residues: CASSPGGTGKGYGYTF.

The chain is built from TRBV5-1 and TRBJ2-3; D not resolved. Germline CDR1 is SGHRS and CDR2 is YFSETQ. The length of the CDR3 is 15 residues. V lost 0 bases, J lost 1 base, and 9 bases lay in between. CDR3 in amino acids: CASSLVFGGTDTQYF. CDR3 coding DNA: TGCGCCAGCAGCTTGGTTTTTGGAGGCACAGATACGCAGTATTTT.

The chain is built from TRBV5-8 and TRBJ2-4; TRBD1 agrees at 9 bases. Germline assignment: CDR1 SGHTS and CDR2 YDEGEE. The CDR3 extends over 15 amino acids. Trimming took 1 base from V and 12 from J; bases not matched to a gene: 11. CDR3 sequence reads: CASSLTGQGRRGQYF. Written as DNA, the CDR3 is TGTGCCAGCAGCTTGACGGGACAGGGTCGACGTGGTCAGTACTTC.

This rearrangement joins TRBV2 to TRBJ2-5; D gene unclear. This CDR3 has 13 amino acids. Trimming stripped 8 bases from V and 5 bases from J, with 15 bases between. Germline V gene sequence: CDR1 SNHLY, CDR2 FYNNEI. The CDR3 reads CASAPAEEETQYF. The CDR3 DNA follows: TGTGCCAGCGCTCCCGCCGAGGAGGAGACCCAGTACTTC.

The chain is built from TRBV15 and TRBJ2-7; 8 bases match TRBD1. Trimming at V came to 8 bases and at J to 3 bases, leaving 3 bases not matched to a gene. The CDR3 contains 12 residues. Germline V CDR1 and CDR2: LNHNV, YYDKDF (reference sequence). CDR3 in amino acids: CATSGQGYEQYF. The CDR3 coding sequence is TGTGCCACCTCTGGACAGGGCTACGAGCAGTACTTC.

The chain is built from TRBV5-4 and TRBJ2-5; perhaps TRBD2 as D (6 bases). The V end was cut by 4 bases, the J end by 0 bases, with 13 bases between. CDR3 length equals 15 residues. Germline V gene sequence: CDR1 SGHNT, CDR2 YYREEE (reference sequence). CDR3 sequence (DNA): TGTGCCAGCAGCCACCGACTAGGGGACCAAGAGACCCAGTACTTC. Amino acid sequence: CASSHRLGDQETQYF.